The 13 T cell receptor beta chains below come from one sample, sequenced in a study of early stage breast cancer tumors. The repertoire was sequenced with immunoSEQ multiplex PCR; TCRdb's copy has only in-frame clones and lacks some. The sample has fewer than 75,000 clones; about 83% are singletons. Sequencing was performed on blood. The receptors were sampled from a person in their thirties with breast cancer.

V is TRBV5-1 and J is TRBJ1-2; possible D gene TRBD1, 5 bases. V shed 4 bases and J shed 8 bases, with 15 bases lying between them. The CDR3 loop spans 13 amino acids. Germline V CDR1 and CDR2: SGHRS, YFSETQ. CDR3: CASSQTDGGGYTF. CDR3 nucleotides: TGCGCCAGCAGCCAGACAGACGGGGGGGGCTACACCTTC.

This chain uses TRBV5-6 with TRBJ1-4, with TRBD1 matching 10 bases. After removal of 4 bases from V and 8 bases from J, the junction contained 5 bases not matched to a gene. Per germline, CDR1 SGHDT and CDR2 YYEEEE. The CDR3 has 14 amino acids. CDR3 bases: TGTGCCAGCAGCAGGGGACAGGGGAACGAAAAACTGTTTTTT. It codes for CASSRGQGNEKLFF.

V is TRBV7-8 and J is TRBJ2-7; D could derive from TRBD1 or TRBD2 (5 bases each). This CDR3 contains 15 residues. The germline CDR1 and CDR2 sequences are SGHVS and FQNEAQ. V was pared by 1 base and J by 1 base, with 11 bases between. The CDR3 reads CASSLGRDGSYEQYF. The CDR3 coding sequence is TGTGCCAGCAGCTTAGGAAGGGACGGTTCCTACGAGCAGTACTTC. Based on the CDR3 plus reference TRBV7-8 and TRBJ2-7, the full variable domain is GAGVSQSPRYKVAKRGQDVALRCDPISGHVSLFWYQQALGQGPEFLTYFQNEAQLDKSGLPSDRFFAERPEGSVSTLKIQRTQQEDSAVYLCASSLGRDGSYEQYFGPGTRLTVT.

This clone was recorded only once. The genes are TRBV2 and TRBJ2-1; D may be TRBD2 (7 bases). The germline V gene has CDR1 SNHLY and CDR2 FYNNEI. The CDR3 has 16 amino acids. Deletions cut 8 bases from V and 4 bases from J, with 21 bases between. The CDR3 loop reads CASERGASGNYNEQFF. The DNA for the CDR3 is TGTGCCAGCGAGAGGGGGGCTAGCGGAAATTACAATGAGCAGTTCTTC.

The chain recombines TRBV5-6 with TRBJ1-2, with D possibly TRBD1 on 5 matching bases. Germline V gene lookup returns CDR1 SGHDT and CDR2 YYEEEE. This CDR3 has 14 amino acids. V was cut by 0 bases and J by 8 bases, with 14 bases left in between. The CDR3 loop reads CASSLAMGLEGYTF. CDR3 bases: TGTGCCAGCAGCTTGGCCATGGGACTAGAAGGCTACACCTTC.

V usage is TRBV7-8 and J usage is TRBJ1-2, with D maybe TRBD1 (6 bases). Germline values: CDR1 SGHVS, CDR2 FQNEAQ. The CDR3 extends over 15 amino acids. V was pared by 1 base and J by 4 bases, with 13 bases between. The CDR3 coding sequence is TGTGCCAGCAGCTTAGAGGACAGATTCGGCTATGGCTACACCTTC. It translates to CASSLEDRFGYGYTF.

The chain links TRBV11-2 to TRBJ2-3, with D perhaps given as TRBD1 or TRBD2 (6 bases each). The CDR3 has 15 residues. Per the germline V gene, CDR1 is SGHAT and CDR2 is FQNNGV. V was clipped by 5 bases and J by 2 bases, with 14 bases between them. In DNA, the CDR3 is TGTGCCAGCAGCCCGGAGGGGGGCCTCACAGATACGCAGTATTTT. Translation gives CASSPEGGLTDTQYF.

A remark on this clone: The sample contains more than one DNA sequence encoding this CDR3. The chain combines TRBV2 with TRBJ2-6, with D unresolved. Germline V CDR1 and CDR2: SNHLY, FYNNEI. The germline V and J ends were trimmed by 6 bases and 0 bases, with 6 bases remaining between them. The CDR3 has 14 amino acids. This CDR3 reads CASSYISGANVLTF. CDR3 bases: TGTGCCAGCAGCTACATCTCTGGGGCCAACGTCCTGACTTTC.

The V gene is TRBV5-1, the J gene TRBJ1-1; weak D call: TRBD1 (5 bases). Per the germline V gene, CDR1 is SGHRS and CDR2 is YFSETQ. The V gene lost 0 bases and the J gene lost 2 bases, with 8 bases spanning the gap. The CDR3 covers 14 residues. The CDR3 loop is CASSLAGANTEAFF. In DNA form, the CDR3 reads TGCGCCAGCAGCTTGGCCGGGGCAAACACTGAAGCTTTCTTT.

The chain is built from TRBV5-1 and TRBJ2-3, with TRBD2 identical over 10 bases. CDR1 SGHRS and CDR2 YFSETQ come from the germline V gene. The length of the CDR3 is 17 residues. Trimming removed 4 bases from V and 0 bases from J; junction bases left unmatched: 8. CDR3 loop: CASSRFGLAESTDTQYF. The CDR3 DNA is TGCGCCAGCAGCCGTTTCGGACTAGCGGAGAGCACAGATACGCAGTATTTT.

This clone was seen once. The CDR3 protein is CASSSDRGVGNTEAFF. CDR3 sequence (DNA): TGCGCCAGCAGCTCAGACAGGGGGGTAGGGAACACTGAAGCTTTCTTT. The chain is built from TRBV5-1 and TRBJ1-1, with 9 bases fitting TRBD1. The trim removed 3 bases at V and 1 base at J, leaving 7 bases unmatched. The germline CDR1 and CDR2 sequences are SGHRS and YFSETQ. The CDR3 length is 16 residues.

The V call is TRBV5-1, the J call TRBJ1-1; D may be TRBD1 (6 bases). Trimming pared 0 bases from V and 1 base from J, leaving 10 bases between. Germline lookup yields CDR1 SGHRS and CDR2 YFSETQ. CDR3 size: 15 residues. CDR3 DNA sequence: TGCGCCAGCAGCTTGGGTGGACAGAAGAACACTGAAGCTTTCTTT. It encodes CASSLGGQKNTEAFF.

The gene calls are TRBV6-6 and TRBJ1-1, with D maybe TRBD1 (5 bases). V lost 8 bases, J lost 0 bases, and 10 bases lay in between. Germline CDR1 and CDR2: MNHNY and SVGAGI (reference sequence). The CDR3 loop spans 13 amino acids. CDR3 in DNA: TGTGCCAGCTTCGGGGGTATGAACACTGAAGCTTTCTTT. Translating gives CASFGGMNTEAFF.